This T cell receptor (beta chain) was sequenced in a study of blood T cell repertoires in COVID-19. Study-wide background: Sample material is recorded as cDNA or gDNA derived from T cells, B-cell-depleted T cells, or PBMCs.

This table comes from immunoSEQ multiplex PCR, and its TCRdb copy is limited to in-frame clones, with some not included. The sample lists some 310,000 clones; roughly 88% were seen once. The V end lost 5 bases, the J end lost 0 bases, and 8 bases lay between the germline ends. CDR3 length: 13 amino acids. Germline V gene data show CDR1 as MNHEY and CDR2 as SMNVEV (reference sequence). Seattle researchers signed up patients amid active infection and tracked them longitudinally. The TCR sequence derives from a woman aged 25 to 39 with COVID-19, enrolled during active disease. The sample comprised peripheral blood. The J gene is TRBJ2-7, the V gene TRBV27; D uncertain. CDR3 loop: CASSPQLSYEQYF. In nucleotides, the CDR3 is TGTGCCAGCAGTCCCCAACTCTCCTACGAGCAGTACTTC.